The clone carrying this TCR beta chain was counted between two and nine times. The antigen remains undetermined. Germline assignment: CDR1 MDHEN and CDR2 SYDVKM. V shed 5 bases, J shed 7 bases, and the junction held 12 bases outside the gene matches. The CDR3 sequence is 15 residues long. Template switching, a step in the protocol, added a universal primer site, and cDNA carried unique molecular identifiers. Each CDR3 protein gets one entry after TCRdb re-called the 5' RACE reads with MiXCR. The sample consists of about 700,000 distinct CDR3 sequences, more than 6.5% of them appearing once. This sample was included in a study of identical twins. General study points: There were fewer insertions in abundant cord blood beta clonotypes, but memory repertoires showed no such pattern. Zero-insertion findings could be partly confounded by invariant cells (MAIT and iNKT cells).

These same records also appear under a second study, on yellow fever vaccine responses in identical twins.

This TCR derives from a woman between 18 and 30 years old in good health. The chain couples TRBV28 to TRBJ1-2; 8 bases are a match to TRBD1. The sequenced material came from PBMCs. CDR3 protein: CASSQGQGRLGGYTF. DNA of the CDR3: TGTGCCAGCAGTCAAGGACAGGGTCGTTTGGGTGGCTACACCTTC.